This T cell receptor (beta chain) was sequenced in a study of T cells in Graves' hyperthyroidism and ophthalmopathy. Study-level information: Sampling of peripheral blood happened at initial diagnosis, prior to any treatment. Notes on the study in general: Researchers found most expanded thyroid clonotypes above 0.001 in blood as well.

Researchers amplified the TCR beta CDR3 regions from RNA transcripts. TCR CDR3 underwent first-round RT-PCR with the HTBI primer set. MiXCR, applied by TCRdb to the multiplex PCR reads, yields one record per CDR3 protein. The table lists roughly 530,000 distinct CDR3 sequences, 15% to 20% of them singletons, with about 16% in the top ten. The V end was cut by 3 bases, the J end by 7 bases, with 16 bases between. The germline gives CDR1 SNHLY, CDR2 FYNNEI. The CDR3 extends over 15 amino acids. This clonotype has ten or more counts. The antigen is unknown. Diagnostic decisions used clinical symptoms, serum thyroxine and TRAb, thyroid ultrasound and orbital computed tomography.

Sequenced: blood. This chain connects TRBV2 to TRBJ2-1; the D gene is possibly TRBD1 (6 bases). This TCR was recovered from a woman under 30 with Graves' ophthalmopathy. The CDR3: CASSDLRQGSNEQFF. CDR3 nucleotide sequence: TGTGCCAGCAGTGACCTCCGCCAGGGGAGTAATGAGCAGTTCTTC.